Listed here are 10 T cell receptor beta chains from one sample, sequenced in a study of T cell repertoires in aging, cancer and after chemotherapy. Amplification of TCR beta used genomic DNA extracted from peripheral blood. TRB rearrangements spanning V, D and J were amplified using mixed TRB-A/B primers. TCRdb reprocessed the multiplex PCR reads via MiXCR and lists one record per CDR3 protein. The sample contains thousands of distinct CDR3 sequences, about two fifths of which appear only once. Sample: blood. The receptor set was obtained from a human donor with a solid tumor.

The J gene is TRBJ1-5, the V gene TRBV6-5, with TRBD1 matching 8 bases. The CDR3 consists of 14 residues. The J segment lost 4 bases and the V segment lost 6 bases, leaving 5 bases of the junction unmatched. In germline, CDR1 is MNHEY, CDR2 SVGAGI. The CDR3 DNA is TGTGCCAGCAGGGTGCGGACAGGGAATCAGCCCCAGCATTTT. It encodes CASRVRTGNQPQHF.

This clonotype is medium-sized. V is TRBV29-1 and J is TRBJ2-7; D may be TRBD1 (6 bases). The CDR3 covers 12 residues. V was cut by 7 bases and J by 4 bases, with 14 bases left in between. Germline-derived CDR1 and CDR2 are SQVTM and ANQGSEA. The CDR3: CSASGHPYEQYF. The CDR3 DNA sequence: TGCAGCGCATCGGGACACCCTTACGAGCAGTACTTC.

The rearrangement joins TRBV6-2 or TRBV6-3 to TRBJ2-3; 8 bases map to TRBD2. CDR3 length equals 14 residues. Looked up from germline, CDR1 is MNHEY and CDR2 is SVGEGT. V shed 2 bases, J shed 5 bases, and the junction held 3 bases outside the gene matches. The DNA of the CDR3 is TGTGCCAGCAGTTACCGGCTAGCGGGAGATACGCAGTATTTT. Translating gives CASSYRLAGDTQYF.

V is TRBV15 and J is TRBJ2-7; either TRBD1 or TRBD2 may fit D (5 bases each). The V end lost 5 bases, the J end lost 5 bases, and 19 bases lay between the germline ends. Germline V gene sequence: CDR1 LNHNV, CDR2 YYDKDF (reference sequence). The CDR3 runs to 15 residues. This chain's CDR3 is CATSVGWGRGNEQYF. The CDR3 DNA reads TGTGCCACCAGCGTCGGTTGGGGGAGAGGGAACGAGCAGTACTTC.

The chain has TRBV29-1 and TRBJ2-2; 10 bases match TRBD1. The germline V gene encodes CDR1 SQVTM and CDR2 ANQGSEA. The CDR3 runs 14 residues. Trimming cost V 7 bases and J 7 bases; bases outside gene matches: 9. CDR3 sequence: CSGRGQGKYGELFF. In DNA, the CDR3 is TGCAGCGGGCGGGGACAGGGGAAGTACGGGGAGCTGTTTTTT.

The chain joins TRBV11-3 to TRBJ2-3; 11 nucleotides line up with TRBD2. This CDR3 contains 15 residues. With V trimmed by 1 base and J by 5 bases, 2 bases remained unmatched. Germline V gene data show CDR1 as SGHNT and CDR2 as YENEEA. The CDR3 protein is CASSLGLAGGDTQYF. CDR3 sequence (DNA): TGTGCCAGCAGCTTAGGGCTAGCGGGAGGAGATACGCAGTATTTT.

This rearrangement joins TRBV19 to TRBJ1-1; D possibly corresponds to TRBD1 (5 bases). The germline gives CDR1 LNHDA, CDR2 SQIVND (reference sequence). This CDR3 has 15 amino acids. Trimming stripped 5 bases from V and 1 base from J, with 14 bases between. In DNA, the CDR3 is TGTGCCAGTAGTCCCCGGGAGGGGTGGAACACTGAAGCTTTCTTT. Translating it yields CASSPREGWNTEAFF.

This clonotype counts as medium-sized (0.01 to 0.1%). The genes are TRBV19 and TRBJ2-3; 7 bases fit TRBD1. CDR1 LNHDA and CDR2 SQIVND come from the germline V gene (reference sequence). CDR3 length: 14 residues. Trimming took 9 bases from V and 1 from J; bases not matched to a gene: 7. This CDR3 is CASSAGTGTDTQYF. As DNA, the CDR3 is TGTGCCAGCTCCGCCGGGACAGGCACAGATACGCAGTATTTT.

The table lists this clonotype with a few counts. V and J are TRBV15 and TRBJ2-7; D is uncertain. The V gene lost 0 bases and the J gene lost 2 bases, with 8 bases spanning the gap. Germline values: CDR1 LNHNV, CDR2 YYDKDF (reference sequence). The CDR3 covers 14 residues. CDR3 bases: TGTGCCACCAGCAGAGATCCGGCGGCCTACGAGCAGTACTTC. It translates to CATSRDPAAYEQYF.

This clonotype has a handful of counts. The rearrangement joins TRBV11-3 to TRBJ2-1, with D maybe TRBD1 (6 bases). V lost 6 bases and J 1 base, leaving 13 bases between the germline ends. CDR1 and CDR2 from the germline V gene are SGHNT and YENEEA. This CDR3 contains 15 residues. The CDR3 reads CASRPNRVSYNEQFF. The CDR3 DNA is TGTGCCAGCAGACCAAACAGGGTTTCCTACAATGAGCAGTTCTTC.